A single sample gave rise to the 22 T cell receptor beta chains below, sequenced in a study of OX40 agonist ivuxolimab in advanced cancers. Sequenced by immunoSEQ multiplex PCR; TCRdb stores in-frame clones only, minus some. This table has about 110,000 clones, around nine tenths appearing once. The sequencing here drew on CD4+ or CD8+ T cells sorted from blood, taken in a trial of the OX40 agonist ivuxolimab. The receptors come from an adult with an advanced solid tumor such as melanoma, head and neck, liver or kidney cancer.

The chain recombines TRBV11-1 with TRBJ1-1; TRBD1 aligns across 7 bases. V lost 5 bases, J lost 7 bases, and 7 bases stayed unmatched. Germline V lookup: CDR1 SGHAT, CDR2 FQDESV (reference sequence). CDR3 length: 13 amino acids. The CDR3 reads CASSPGQALEAFF. DNA of the CDR3: TGTGCCAGCAGCCCAGGACAGGCGCTTGAAGCTTTCTTT.

The chain links TRBV6-5 to TRBJ1-3, with D perhaps matching TRBD1 (5 bases). Germline CDR1 MNHEY, CDR2 SVGAGI. The CDR3 is made up of 15 amino acids. Trimming pared 4 bases from V and 3 bases from J, leaving 13 bases between. Here the CDR3 reads CASSLLQGGGNTIYF. CDR3 in DNA: TGTGCCAGCAGTTTATTGCAGGGAGGTGGAAACACCATATATTTT.

The V call is TRBV7-3, the J call TRBJ1-6; 10 bases match TRBD1. The length of the CDR3 is 15 residues. Germline V CDR1 and CDR2: SGHTA, FQGTGA. The ends lost 5 bases at V and 9 bases at J; junction bases unmatched: 7. DNA for the CDR3: TGTGCCAGCAGCGCCCCGGGACAGGGGATTTCACCCCTCCACTTT. It specifies CASSAPGQGISPLHF.

Written as DNA, the CDR3 is TGTGCCACCAGCAGAGGGTCAAGAGCTCAGGCAGATACGCAGTATTTT. Translated: CATSRGSRAQADTQYF. The chain joins TRBV15 to TRBJ2-3, with unresolved D. The CDR3 is made up of 16 amino acids. V was trimmed by 1 base and J by 4 bases, leaving 15 bases between them. CDR1 and CDR2 from the germline V gene are LNHNV and YYDKDF (reference sequence).

V gene TRBV7-9 combines with J gene TRBJ2-5; possibly TRBD2 for D (6 bases). The CDR3 is made up of 13 amino acids. Germline V gene lookup returns CDR1 SEHNR and CDR2 FQNEAQ (reference sequence). The V end lost 6 bases, the J end lost 5 bases, and 13 bases lay between the germline ends. CDR3 in DNA: TGTGCCAGCAGGCACGGGGGTCGGGAGACCCAGTACTTC. Amino acid sequence: CASRHGGRETQYF.

V usage is TRBV2 and J usage is TRBJ2-5, with 10 bases aligning to TRBD2. Germline V gives CDR1 SNHLY, CDR2 FYNNEI. The V segment lost 9 bases and the J segment 2 bases; nucleotides outside the gene matches: 12. The CDR3 is 16 residues long. The CDR3 spells CASGRSSGGRQETQYF. CDR3 DNA: TGTGCCAGTGGGAGGAGTAGCGGGGGGCGGCAAGAGACCCAGTACTTC.

The rearrangement links TRBV10-3 to TRBJ1-6; TRBD1 is a possible D gene (5 bases). V lost 7 bases and J lost 7, with 17 bases in between. The CDR3 is 15 residues long. CDR1 is ENHRY and CDR2 is SYGVKD in the germline V gene. CDR3 nucleotide sequence: TGTGCCATCAAAGAGGGAGAAAGGGGCAATTCACCCCTCCACTTT. It yields the protein CAIKEGERGNSPLHF.

The chain has TRBV18 and TRBJ2-3; 14 bases are a match to TRBD2. Looked up from germline, CDR1 is KGHSH and CDR2 is LQKENI. V lost 8 bases and J lost 4; bases outside the gene matches: 5. There are 15 residues in the CDR3. CDR3 protein: CASTGTSGSADTQYF. CDR3 nucleotides: TGTGCCAGCACCGGGACTAGCGGGAGTGCAGATACGCAGTATTTT.

This clone was seen only a few times. This chain connects TRBV2 to TRBJ2-2; 15 bases are a match to TRBD2. V shed 6 bases, J shed 5 bases, and the junction held 1 base outside the gene matches. CDR1 is SNHLY and CDR2 is FYNNEI in the germline V gene. This CDR3 is 15 amino acids long. CDR3 in amino acids: CASRGLAGGTGELFF. The CDR3 coding sequence is TGTGCCAGCAGAGGACTAGCGGGGGGGACCGGGGAGCTGTTTTTT.

The V gene is TRBV10-3, the J gene TRBJ1-3, with TRBD1 identical over 7 bases. V lost 10 bases and J lost 0; bases outside the gene matches: 9. The CDR3 is made up of 15 amino acids. CDR1 ENHRY and CDR2 SYGVKD come from the germline V gene. The CDR3 nucleotides are TGTGCCAGTGGACAGGACTACCTCTCTGGAAACACCATATATTTT. Translation gives CASGQDYLSGNTIYF.

DNA of the CDR3: TGTGCCAGTAGGACCCCGCCCGACAGGGGAGGAGGCTACACCTTC. It translates to CASRTPPDRGGGYTF. The chain has TRBV19 and TRBJ1-2, with 8 bases aligning to TRBD1. Per the germline V gene, CDR1 is LNHDA and CDR2 is SQIVND (reference sequence). V was pared by 6 bases and J by 8 bases, with 14 bases of the junction left unmatched. This CDR3 region has 15 residues.

This rearrangement joins TRBV19 to TRBJ2-2; maybe TRBD1 (6 bases). V was cut by 5 bases and J by 1 base, with 20 bases left in between. This CDR3 is built from 18 residues. CDR1 is LNHDA, CDR2 SQIVND, per germline (reference sequence). The CDR3 spells CASSPLFSQGKNTGELFF. The CDR3 DNA is TGTGCCAGTAGTCCCCTCTTCTCGCAGGGGAAGAACACCGGGGAGCTGTTTTTT. The full variable domain, completed using reference TRBV19 and TRBJ2-2, is DGGITQSPKYLFRKEGQNVTLSCEQNLNHDAMYWYRQDPGQGLRLIYYSQIVNDFQKGDIAEGYSVSREKKESFPLTVTSAQKNPTAFYLCASSPLFSQGKNTGELFFGEGSRLTVL.

This chain connects TRBV28 to TRBJ1-2, with D tentatively TRBD1 (6 bases). Trimming pared 6 bases from V and 0 bases from J, leaving 17 bases between. The germline V gene encodes CDR1 MDHEN and CDR2 SYDVKM. The CDR3 is 16 amino acids. In DNA form, the CDR3 reads TGTGCCAGCAGATTTCGGGGGGCCAAAGCTAACTATGGCTACACCTTC. Translated: CASRFRGAKANYGYTF.

CDR3 nucleotides: TGTGCCAGCAGTATGGACCCAACCTACGAGCAGTACTTC. This sequence encodes CASSMDPTYEQYF. The chain recombines TRBV7-9 with TRBJ2-7; D ambiguous. CDR1 is SEHNR and CDR2 is FQNEAQ in the germline V gene (reference sequence). The V end lost 6 bases, the J end lost 2 bases, and 11 bases lay between the germline ends. CDR3 length: 13 residues.

V is TRBV28 and J is TRBJ2-7, with a possible D match to TRBD1 (6 bases). Germline V lookup: CDR1 MDHEN, CDR2 SYDVKM. Trimming shortened V by 6 bases and J by 0 bases, and 18 bases separated the two germline ends. CDR3 size: 16 residues. The CDR3 region is CASSPPSGQSSYEQYF. The CDR3 bases are TGTGCCAGCAGCCCCCCGTCGGGACAAAGCTCCTACGAGCAGTACTTC.

CDR3 nucleotide sequence: TGTGCCATCAGTGAAAGGGTGATAGAAGGCTACACCTTC. This translates into CAISERVIEGYTF. The genes are TRBV10-3 and TRBJ1-2; D is ambiguous. CDR1 is ENHRY and CDR2 is SYGVKD in the germline V gene. The V end was cut by 3 bases, the J end by 8 bases, with 13 bases between. This CDR3 has 13 amino acids.

This clone occurred a few times. The V gene is TRBV28, the J gene TRBJ1-2, with unresolved D. CDR3 size: 13 residues. Trimming took 6 bases from V and 3 from J, leaving 11 bases between them. Germline CDR1 MDHEN, CDR2 SYDVKM. The CDR3 loop reads CASSLRRDYGYTF. In DNA form, the CDR3 reads TGTGCCAGCAGCCTTAGACGGGACTATGGCTACACCTTC.

The chain carries TRBV6-5 and TRBJ2-7, with D uncertain. CDR1 is MNHEY, CDR2 SVGAGI, per germline. V lost 4 bases to trimming and J lost 5 bases, with 6 bases between them. The CDR3 totals 11 residues. The CDR3 bases are TGTGCCAGCAGTTCCCGCCACGAGCAGTACTTC. Protein sequence: CASSSRHEQYF.

The chain links TRBV15 to TRBJ2-1; D might be TRBD1 or TRBD2, each matching 5 bases. This CDR3 contains 16 residues. V lost 0 bases and J lost 7, with 16 bases in between. The germline V gene encodes CDR1 LNHNV and CDR2 YYDKDF (reference sequence). DNA for the CDR3: TGTGCCACCAGCAGAGATCTCCCCGGGACCAATAATGAGCAGTTCTTC. Translating gives CATSRDLPGTNNEQFF.

The chain recombines TRBV28 with TRBJ1-5; D is possibly TRBD1 (5 bases). The length of the CDR3 is 13 residues. The germline CDR1 and CDR2 sequences are MDHEN and SYDVKM. V was trimmed by 6 bases and J by 3 bases, leaving 9 bases between them. CDR3 bases: TGTGCCAGCAGGGAGGGGTACAATCAGCCCCAGCATTTT. Encoded protein: CASREGYNQPQHF.

This sequence joins TRBV12-2 and TRBJ2-7; the table's D call, TRBD2, has no DNA check behind it. TRBV12-2 is designated a pseudogene. The CDR3 contains 17 residues. In DNA, the CDR3 is TGTGCAAGTCGCTTAGAAGGGGCTAGCGGGGGAGGGTGCGAGCAGTACTTC. It specifies CASRLEGASGGGCEQYF.

The rearrangement joins TRBV4-3 to TRBJ1-1; D perhaps matches TRBD1 (6 bases). CDR1 is LGHNA, CDR2 YSLEER, per germline. Deletions cut 0 bases from V and 11 bases from J, with 16 bases between. This CDR3 contains 14 residues. In DNA form, the CDR3 reads TGCGCCAGCAGCCAAGATCTGCGACAGGCGGTCGCTTTCTTT. It encodes CASSQDLRQAVAFF.